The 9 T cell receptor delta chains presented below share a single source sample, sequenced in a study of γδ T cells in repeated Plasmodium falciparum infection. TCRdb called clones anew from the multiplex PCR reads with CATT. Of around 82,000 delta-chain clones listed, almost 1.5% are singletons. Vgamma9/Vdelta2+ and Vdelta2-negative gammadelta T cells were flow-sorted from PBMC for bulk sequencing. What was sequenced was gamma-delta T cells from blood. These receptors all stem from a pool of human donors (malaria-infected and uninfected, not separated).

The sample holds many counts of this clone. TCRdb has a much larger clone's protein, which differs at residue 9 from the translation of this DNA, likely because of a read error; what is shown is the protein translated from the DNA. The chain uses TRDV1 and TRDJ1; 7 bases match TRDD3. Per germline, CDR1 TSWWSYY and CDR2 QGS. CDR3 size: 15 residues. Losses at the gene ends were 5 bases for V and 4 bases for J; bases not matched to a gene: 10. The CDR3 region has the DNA TGTGCTCTTGGGTTTTACTGGGGATGCAGCGATAAACTCATCTTT. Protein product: CALGFYWGCSDKLIF.

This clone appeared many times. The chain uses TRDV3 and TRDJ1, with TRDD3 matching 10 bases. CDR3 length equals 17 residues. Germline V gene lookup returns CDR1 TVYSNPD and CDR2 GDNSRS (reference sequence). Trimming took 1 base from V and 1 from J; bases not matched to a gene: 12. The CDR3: CAFKAYEYWGITDKLIF. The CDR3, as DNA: TGTGCCTTTAAAGCTTACGAGTACTGGGGGATCACCGATAAACTCATCTTT.

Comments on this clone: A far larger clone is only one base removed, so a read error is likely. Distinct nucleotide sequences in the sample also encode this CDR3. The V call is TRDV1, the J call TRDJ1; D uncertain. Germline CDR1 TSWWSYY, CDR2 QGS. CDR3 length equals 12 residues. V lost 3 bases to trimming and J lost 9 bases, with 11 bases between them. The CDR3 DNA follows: TGTGCTCTTGGGGATCCCAAGGGTGAACTCATCTTT. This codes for CALGDPKGELIF.

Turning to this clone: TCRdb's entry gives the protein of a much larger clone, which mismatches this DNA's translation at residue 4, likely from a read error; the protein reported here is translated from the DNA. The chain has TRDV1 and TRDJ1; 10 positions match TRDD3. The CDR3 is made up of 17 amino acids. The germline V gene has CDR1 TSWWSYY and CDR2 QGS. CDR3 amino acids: CALEEGVGGYDRDKLIF. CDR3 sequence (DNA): TGTGCTCTTGAGGAAGGAGTAGGGGGATACGATAGAGATAAACTCATCTTT.

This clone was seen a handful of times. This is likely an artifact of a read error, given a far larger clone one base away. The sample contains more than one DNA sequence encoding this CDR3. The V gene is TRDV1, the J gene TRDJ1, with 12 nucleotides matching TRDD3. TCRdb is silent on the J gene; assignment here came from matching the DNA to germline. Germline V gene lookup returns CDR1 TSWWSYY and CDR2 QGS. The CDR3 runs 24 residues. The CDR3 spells CALFPWPSYWWRLLGDTATDKLIF. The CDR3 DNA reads TGTGCCCTTTTCCCTTGGCCTTCCTACTGGTGGAGACTCCTGGGGGATACGGCCACCGATAAACTCATCTTT.

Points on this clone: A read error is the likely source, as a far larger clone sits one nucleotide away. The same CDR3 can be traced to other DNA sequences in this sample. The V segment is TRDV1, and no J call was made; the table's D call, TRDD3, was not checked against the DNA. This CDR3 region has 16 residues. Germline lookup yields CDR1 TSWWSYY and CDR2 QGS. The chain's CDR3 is CALGEQAGGFTDKLIF. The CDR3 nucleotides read TGTGCTCTTGGGGAGCAAGCTGGGGGATTCACCGATAAGCTCATCTTT.

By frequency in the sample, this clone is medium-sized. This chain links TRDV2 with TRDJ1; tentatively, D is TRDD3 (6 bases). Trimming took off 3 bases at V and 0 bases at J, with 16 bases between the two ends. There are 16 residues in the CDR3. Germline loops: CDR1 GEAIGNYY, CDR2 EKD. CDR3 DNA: TGTGCCTGTGACGGGTTAGTGGGGGCTTACACCGATAAACTCATCTTT. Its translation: CACDGLVGAYTDKLIF.

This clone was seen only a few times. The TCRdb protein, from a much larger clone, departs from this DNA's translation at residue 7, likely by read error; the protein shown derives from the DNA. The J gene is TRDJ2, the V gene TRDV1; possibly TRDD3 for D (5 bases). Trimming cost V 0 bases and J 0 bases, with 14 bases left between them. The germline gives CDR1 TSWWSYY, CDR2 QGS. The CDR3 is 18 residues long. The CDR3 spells CALGELGRGLSLTAQLFF. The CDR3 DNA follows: TGTGCTCTTGGGGAACTAGGCCGGGGGTTATCTTTGACAGCACAACTCTTCTTT.

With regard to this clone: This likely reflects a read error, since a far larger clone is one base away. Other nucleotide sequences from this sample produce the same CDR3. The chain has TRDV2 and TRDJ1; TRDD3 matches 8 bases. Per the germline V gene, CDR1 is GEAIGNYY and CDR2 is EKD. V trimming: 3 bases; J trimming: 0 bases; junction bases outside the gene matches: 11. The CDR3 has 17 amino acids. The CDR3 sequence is CACDRLGERPYTDKLIF. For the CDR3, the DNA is TGTGCCTGTGACCGGCTGGGGGAAAGACCGTACACCGATAAACTCATCTTT.